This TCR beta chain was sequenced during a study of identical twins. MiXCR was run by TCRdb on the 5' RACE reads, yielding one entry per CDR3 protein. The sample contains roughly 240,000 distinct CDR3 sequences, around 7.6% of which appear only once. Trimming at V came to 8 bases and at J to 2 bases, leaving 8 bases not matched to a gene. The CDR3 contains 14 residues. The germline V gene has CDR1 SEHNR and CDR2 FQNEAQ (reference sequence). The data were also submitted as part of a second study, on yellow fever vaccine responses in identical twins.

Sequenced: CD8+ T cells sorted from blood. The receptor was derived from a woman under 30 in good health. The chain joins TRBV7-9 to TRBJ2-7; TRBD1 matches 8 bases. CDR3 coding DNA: TGTGCCAGCCCGCCGACAGGGGAGCCCTACGAGCAGTACTTC. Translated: CASPPTGEPYEQYF.